The entry below gives a single TCR beta chain sequence along with its context. Its cognate antigen is unknown. These data are taken from a study of radiotherapy plus CTLA-4 blockade in lung cancer. Overall study: Patients showed objective responses in about 18% of cases and disease control in roughly 34%. Points from the study as a whole: Expansion in blood of tumor-derived TCR clones was seen after radiotherapy plus ipilimumab. The best prediction of response reportedly came from early blood T cell clone dynamics, with interferon-beta.

Assay used: immunoSEQ multiplex PCR; TCRdb lists only in-frame clones, some missing. The profile covers roughly 63,000 clones, with under 75% appearing a single time and about 8% taken by the ten largest. Enrolled patients, whose metastatic non-small-cell lung cancer was chemo-refractory, received focal radiation plus CTLA-4 blockade with ipilimumab. V lost 6 bases and J 0 bases, leaving 9 bases between the germline ends. Germline CDR1 is PRHDT and CDR2 is FYEKMQ (reference sequence). CDR3 size: 13 residues. The starting material was peripheral blood, obtained from a patient treated with radiotherapy plus ipilimumab. The TCR originated in a human donor with non-small cell lung cancer whose response to radiotherapy plus ipilimumab could not be evaluated. The chain uses TRBV13 and TRBJ2-7; the D is unclear. The CDR3 sequence: CASRERSSYEQYF. The DNA for the CDR3 is TGTGCCAGCAGAGAGAGGAGCTCCTACGAGCAGTACTTC.